Each of the 11 T cell receptor beta chains below was sequenced from the same sample in a study of blood T cell repertoires in COVID-19. The data were produced by immunoSEQ multiplex PCR, yet TCRdb's version contains in-frame clones alone and is incomplete. The data show roughly 300,000 clones, 80% to 90% seen once. The specimen sequenced was PBMCs or T cells enriched from blood (not recorded which). The source of these receptors is a woman aged 40 to 55 with acute COVID-19.

The chain carries TRBV28 and TRBJ1-4, with 9 nucleotides matching TRBD1. Germline V gene lookup returns CDR1 MDHEN and CDR2 SYDVKM. This CDR3 has 14 amino acids. Unmatched junction bases numbered 4, after V lost 4 bases and J lost 7 bases. CDR3 in amino acids: CASSSGQGPEKLFF. The CDR3 DNA is TGTGCCAGCAGTTCGGGACAGGGTCCTGAAAAACTGTTTTTT.

The rearrangement uses TRBV28 and TRBJ2-2, with 7 bases identical to TRBD1. Germline V gives CDR1 MDHEN, CDR2 SYDVKM. The V segment lost 4 bases and the J segment 9 bases; nucleotides outside the gene matches: 11. This CDR3 spans 15 amino acids. CDR3 amino acids: CASSWGTDSTRELFF. Here the CDR3 DNA reads TGTGCCAGCAGTTGGGGGACAGACTCTACCAGGGAGCTGTTTTTT.

This rearrangement joins TRBV18 to TRBJ2-3, with TRBD2 as a possible D gene (5 bases). The CDR3 consists of 17 residues. Trimming removed 6 bases from V and 2 bases from J, with 21 bases in between. Germline V gene sequence: CDR1 KGHSH, CDR2 LQKENI. This chain's CDR3 is CASSFPQVSGLTDTQYF. The CDR3 nucleotides are TGTGCCAGCTCTTTTCCTCAAGTCAGCGGACTCACAGATACGCAGTATTTT.

V gene TRBV3-1 (or the pseudogene TRBV3-2) combines with J gene TRBJ1-6; TRBD1 matches at 7 bases. The V gene's germline CDR1 is LGHDT and CDR2 YNNKEL (reference sequence). The CDR3 sequence is 14 residues long. V trimming: 6 bases; J trimming: 7 bases; junction bases outside the gene matches: 6. Written as DNA, the CDR3 is TGTGCCAGCAGTCCCGGGACAGAAAATTCACCCCTCCACTTT. As protein: CASSPGTENSPLHF.

This clone appeared a few times. The chain joins TRBV5-1 to TRBJ1-1; a weak D match, TRBD1 (6 bases). Trimming took off 0 bases at V and 5 bases at J, with 11 bases between the two ends. Germline V lookup: CDR1 SGHRS, CDR2 YFSETQ. There are 14 residues in the CDR3. The CDR3 nucleotides read TGCGCCAGCAGCTTGGGGGGGCCTACAACTGAAGCTTTCTTT. Protein sequence: CASSLGGPTTEAFF. Filled out from reference TRBV5-1 and TRBJ1-1, the complete variable domain reads KAGVTQTPRYLIKTRGQQVTLSCSPISGHRSVSWYQQTPGQGLQFLFEYFSETQRNKGNFPGRFSGRQFSNSRSEMNVSTLELGDSALYLCASSLGGPTTEAFFGQGTRLTVV.

The chain joins TRBV6-1 to TRBJ1-1; D may be TRBD1 (5 bases). The CDR3 consists of 14 residues. Deletions cut 1 base from V and 7 bases from J, with 13 bases between. Germline V gene data show CDR1 as MNHNS and CDR2 as SASEGT. For the CDR3, the DNA is TGTGCCAGCAGTGAAGTAGGGTTACAGGTTGAAGCTTTCTTT. Encoded protein: CASSEVGLQVEAFF.

The V gene is TRBV9, the J gene TRBJ2-7; maybe TRBD2 (5 bases). The V and J ends lost 3 bases and 6 bases respectively, with 19 bases between them. The CDR3 spans 15 residues. The V gene's germline CDR1 is SGDLS and CDR2 YYNGEE. The CDR3 loop reads CASSAELDPRGEQYF. DNA of the CDR3: TGTGCCAGCAGCGCCGAACTGGACCCTCGGGGCGAGCAGTACTTC.

A single count supports this clone. This chain links TRBV2 with TRBJ1-2; possibly TRBD1 for D (6 bases). Trimming removed 10 bases at V and 7 bases at J, with 19 bases between. The germline gives CDR1 SNHLY, CDR2 FYNNEI. This CDR3 contains 13 residues. The CDR3 region is CATTVRGALGYTF. DNA for the CDR3: TGTGCCACTACTGTCCGGGGGGCCCTTGGCTACACCTTC.

V is TRBV6-2 or TRBV6-3 and J is TRBJ2-5, with TRBD2 matching over 7 bases. Germline V gives CDR1 MNHEY, CDR2 SVGEGT. CDR3 length: 17 amino acids. V trimming: 2 bases; J trimming: 5 bases; junction bases outside the gene matches: 14. The CDR3: CASSYPTSAQRRETQYF. The CDR3 DNA reads as TGTGCCAGCAGTTACCCAACTAGCGCTCAACGAAGGGAGACCCAGTACTTC.

Concerning this clone itself: Germline and junction disagree at one end, which may indicate a read error. This chain links TRBV14 with TRBJ2-7; D is unresolved. CDR3 length equals 13 residues. Germline V CDR1 and CDR2: SGHDN, FVKESK. The CDR3 region has the DNA TGTGCCAGCAGCCAAGAATATCTCTCCAGTATGAACTTC. This encodes CASSQEYLSSMNF.

The chain is built from TRBV6-2 or TRBV6-3 and TRBJ1-1; D is undetermined. Trimming cost V 0 bases and J 1 base, with 15 bases left between them. In germline, CDR1 is MNHEY, CDR2 SVGEGT. The CDR3 spans 17 residues. For the CDR3, the DNA is TGTGCCAGCAGTTACTCGATTTATAATCAGTGGAACACTGAAGCTTTCTTT. Amino acids: CASSYSIYNQWNTEAFF.